This T cell receptor (beta chain) was documented in a study of cytomegalovirus exposure and HLA in healthy donors. It was with 60 Vbeta and 13 Jbeta primers that the PCR ran. Produced via immunoSEQ multiplex PCR; TCRdb's table is partial and in-frame only. The sample contains about 230,000 clones, 82% of which appear only once. In the case of this clone: Its antigen is as yet unknown.

Likely unrecorded immune exposures existed in these nominally healthy donors. General study findings and limits: Being productive about 87% or about 30% of the time was typical of most TCR beta V segments in an earlier analysis. The authors listed some 160 TCR beta chains as cytomegalovirus-associated.

The TCR sequence derives from a woman in her 40s in good health and CMV-seronegative. The sequencing input was PBMCs.

In nucleotides, the CDR3 is TGTGCCAGCAGCTCAAAGAGGGCGGGGGGGCCCAATGAGCAGTTCTTC. Encoded protein: CASSSKRAGGPNEQFF. The chain has TRBV5-4 and TRBJ2-1, with TRBD2 matching 9 bases. There are 16 residues in the CDR3. Germline CDR1 and CDR2: SGHNT and YYREEE (reference sequence). Unmatched junction bases numbered 10, after V lost 3 bases and J lost 6 bases.